This entry is about one T cell receptor beta chain. This specimen comes from a study of blood T cell repertoires in COVID-19. Study at large: Acute and convalescent COVID-19 specimens originated in the United States, Italy and Spain. PBMCs, B-cell-depleted T cells, or T cells were the source of the cDNA or gDNA that made up the material.

Per the study methods: Reference gene primer amplification in the assay estimated nucleated cell counts. Repertoires were generated with immunoSEQ multiplex PCR, while TCRdb's copy carries only in-frame clones and drops some. V and J calls and clone size are copied from that table; D and trimming were computed from the DNA. The sample has over 200,000 clones, around nine tenths seen once. Participants reported their clinical history, and cohort assignment relied on those reports. The length of the CDR3 is 16 residues. Germline lookup yields CDR1 SGHNT and CDR2 YYREEE (reference sequence). The V gene end was trimmed by 2 bases and the J gene end by 4 bases; junction bases not matched to a gene: 10.

The sequence came from a man aged 25-45 years who had recovered from COVID-19. The sequenced sample was PBMCs or T cells enriched from blood (not recorded which). The V and J genes are TRBV5-4 and TRBJ2-7; 9 bases fit TRBD1. The CDR3 sequence: CASSFGGTGSIYEQYF. DNA for the CDR3: TGTGCCAGCAGCTTTGGGGGGACAGGGAGTATTTACGAGCAGTACTTC. The whole variable domain, filled in from reference TRBV5-4 and TRBJ2-7, reads ETGVTQSPTHLIKTRGQQVTLRCSSQSGHNTVSWYQQALGQGPQFIFQYYREEENGRGNFPPRFSGLQFPNYSSELNVNALELDDSALYLCASSFGGTGSIYEQYFGPGTRLTVT.